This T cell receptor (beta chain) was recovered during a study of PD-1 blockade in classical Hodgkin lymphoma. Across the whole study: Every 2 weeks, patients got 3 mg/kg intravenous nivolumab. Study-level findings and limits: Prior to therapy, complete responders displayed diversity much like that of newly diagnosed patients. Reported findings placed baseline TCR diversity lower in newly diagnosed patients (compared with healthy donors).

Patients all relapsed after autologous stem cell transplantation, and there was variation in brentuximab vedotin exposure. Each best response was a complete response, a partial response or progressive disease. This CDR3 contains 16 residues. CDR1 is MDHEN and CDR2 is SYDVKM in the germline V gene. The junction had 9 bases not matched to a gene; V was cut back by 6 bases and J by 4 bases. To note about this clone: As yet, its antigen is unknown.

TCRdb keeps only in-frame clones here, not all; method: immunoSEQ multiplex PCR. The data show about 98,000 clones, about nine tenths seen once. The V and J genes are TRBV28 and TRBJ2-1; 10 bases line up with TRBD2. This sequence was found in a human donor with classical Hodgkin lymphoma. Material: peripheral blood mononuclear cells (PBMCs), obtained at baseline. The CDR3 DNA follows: TGTGCCAGCAGGCCCGGGGGTAGCGGGAGGTACAATGAGCAGTTCTTC. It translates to CASRPGGSGRYNEQFF.